The T cell receptor (beta chain) under discussion was sequenced for a study of blood T cell repertoires in COVID-19 (dated by TCRdb to 2020 to 2022). Turning to the overall study: Samples covering the acute and convalescent phases of COVID-19 were provided by collaborators in the United States, Italy and Spain. The prospective study material was composed of cDNA or gDNA derived from T cells, B-cell-depleted T cells, or PBMCs. Samples came from the ongoing ImmuneRACE study (first 160 participants) plus 1,254 subjects from 6 global collaborators. Where HLA class I and class II types were available, the types were taken from metadata supplied by the sample provider, not from assay-based typing. The dataset comprised deeply sampled blood TCRbeta repertoires from subjects exposed to, actively infected with, or recovered from COVID-19. The sample metadata nearly always contained a de-identified subject ID, COVID-19 status, age in years and sex. The repertoires were released in a freely available public database meant as a resource for research on the immune response to SARS-CoV-2.

The immunoSEQ Assay, a bias-controlled multiplex PCR, was used to amplify TCRbeta CDR3 regions from genomic DNA. Per the authors' processing: The number of nucleated cells in each sample was estimated from the amplification of reference gene primers within the assay. To quantify the absolute abundance of each unique TCRbeta CDR3 rearrangement, sequence reads were collapsed and filtered. For each sample, productive Simpson clonality was calculated by taking the square root of Simpson's diversity index across productive rearrangements. TCRdb retrieved this table from immuneACCESS and kept in-frame rearrangements only. Not all clones are present; in checked studies, unresolved V genes account for under half, and no reason is known for the remainder. V and J calls and clone size are those listed in that table; D and trimming were worked out from the DNA. The sample contains 200,000 or so clones, around 87% of them found a single time. The ten most abundant clones make up approximately 2.9% of the sample.

Regarding this clone: Its antigen is unknown. No qualities accompany the bases; no much larger clone lies one base away.

Cut back by 8 bases and 6 bases, the V and J ends lie 19 bases apart. From its cysteine to its phenylalanine, the CDR3 spans 15 amino acids. Only the CDR3 region is kept as DNA, spanning 45 bases read in frame from base 1. Based on the germline V gene (reference sequence), the CDR1 and CDR2 sequences are LNHDA and SQIVND. The collaborating institutions used their own protocols to collect whole blood in K2EDTA tubes. For TCRbeta analysis, collaborators shipped samples in one of three forms: frozen whole blood, isolated PBMCs, or DNA extracted from either of those sample types. What the research found in general, with its limitations: How much clinical and demographic metadata was included differed by source and by participant, and the metadata was provided uncurated.

The TCR comes from a man aged 60-69 years with acute or convalescent COVID-19. The sample taken for sequencing was peripheral blood. This chain is built from TRBV19 and TRBJ2-2; 8 matching bases give a weak D call of TRBD1. In nucleotides, the sequence is TGTGCCAGTCACACAGGGGGGGTTAGGGCCGGGGAGCTGTTTTTT. It is translated as CASHTGGVRAGELFF.